The entry below gives a single T cell receptor beta chain sequence along with its context. The data were taken from a study of T cell changes during pregnancy in multiple sclerosis. The repertoire was sequenced with immunoSEQ multiplex PCR; TCRdb's copy has only in-frame clones and lacks some. The sample lists around 80,000 clones, around 94% occurring once. V trimming: 4 bases; J trimming: 2 bases; junction bases outside the gene matches: 6. CDR1 is SGHNT and CDR2 is YYREEE in the germline V gene (reference sequence). The CDR3 sequence is 14 residues long. V gene TRBV5-4 combines with J gene TRBJ2-7; 7 bases map to TRBD1. The clonotype originates from a female donor in good health, enrolled as a control in a pregnancy study. The material was peripheral blood, obtained in the second trimester of pregnancy. The CDR3 reads CASSPPGQTYEQYF. CDR3 bases: TGTGCCAGCAGCCCGCCGGGACAGACCTACGAGCAGTACTTC.